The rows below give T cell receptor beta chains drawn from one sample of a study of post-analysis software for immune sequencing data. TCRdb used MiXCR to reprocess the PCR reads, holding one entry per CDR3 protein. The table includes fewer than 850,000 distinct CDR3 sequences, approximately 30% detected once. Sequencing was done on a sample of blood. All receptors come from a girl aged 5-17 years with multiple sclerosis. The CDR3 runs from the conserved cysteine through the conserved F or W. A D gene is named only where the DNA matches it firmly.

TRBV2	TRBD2	CASSAGTSGRREQYF
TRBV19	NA	CASSSGTYGDEQFF
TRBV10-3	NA	CAISESGRGTDTQYF
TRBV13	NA	CASSHLTGPMGYTF
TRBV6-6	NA	CASSYQTTYNEQFF
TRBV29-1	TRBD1	CSTTQGGYGYTF
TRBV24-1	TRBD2	CATSDPRKTGLVVDEQFF
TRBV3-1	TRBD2	CASSLLGGGHQETQYF
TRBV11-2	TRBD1	CASSSNRGRTEAFF
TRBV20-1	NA	CSARRAREKTQYF
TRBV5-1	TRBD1	CASSLGGGTARWDTEAFF
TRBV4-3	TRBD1	CASSQDLLGSSNRGLHEKLFF
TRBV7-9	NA	CASSLTRTDAGYTF
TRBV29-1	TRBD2	CSVESGTIGVLYF
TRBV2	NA	CASRRDIGQPQHF
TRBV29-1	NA	CSGLTGQAGDTQYF
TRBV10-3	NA	CAISAGDGMRNEQFF
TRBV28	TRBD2	CASGEAGGAYEQYF
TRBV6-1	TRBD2	CASTRGTSGSSQETQYF
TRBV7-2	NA	CASSPWLDTQYF
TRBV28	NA	CASSPLMGNQPQHF
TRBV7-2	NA	CASSSPGGGSYNEQFF
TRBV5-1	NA	CASSPEGSEQFF
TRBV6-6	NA	CATRLTNYGYTF
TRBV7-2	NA	CASTRERETQYF
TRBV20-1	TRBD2	CSARLAGPGLGTDTQYF
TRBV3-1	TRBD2	CASSRTSGGAFNEQFF
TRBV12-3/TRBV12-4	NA	CASSCSGTMNTEAFF
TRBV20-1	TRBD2	CSARRLAGTAVGQETQYF
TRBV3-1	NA	CASSQDLITDTQYF
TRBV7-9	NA	CASSWAGREQYF
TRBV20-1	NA	CSAGTRGGEQYF
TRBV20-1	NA	CSACGEAEGTQYF
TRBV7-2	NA	CASSGHYSSYEQYF
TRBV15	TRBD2	CATSRGATSGGHEQFF